This entry features one T cell receptor (beta chain) sequence. Its antigen is unidentified. V was pared by 1 base and J by 3 bases, with 6 bases between. Germline CDR1 is SGHTA and CDR2 is FQGNSA. The CDR3 is 13 amino acids. The data belong to a study of T cell responses to AZD1222 COVID-19 vaccine. Notes on the study in general: Repertoire collection took place solely once the T cell response had peaked. There were mostly white British donors and more females than males, and clonal diversity was possibly underestimated. Only six people who got AZD1222 tested seropositive at baseline. Breadth and depth of Spike-specific TCRs rose after two AZD1222 doses.

TCRdb's copy holds only in-frame clones and misses some; the assay was immunoSEQ multiplex PCR. The profile shows 150,000 to 200,000 clones, just over 90% of them singletons. This TCR came from an adult in good health. The sample consisted of peripheral blood, taken on day 0 of AZD1222 vaccination. The J gene is TRBJ1-2, the V gene TRBV7-2; no firm D call. CDR3: CASSLVLDYGYTF. For the CDR3, the DNA is TGTGCCAGCAGCTTAGTACTGGACTATGGCTACACCTTC.